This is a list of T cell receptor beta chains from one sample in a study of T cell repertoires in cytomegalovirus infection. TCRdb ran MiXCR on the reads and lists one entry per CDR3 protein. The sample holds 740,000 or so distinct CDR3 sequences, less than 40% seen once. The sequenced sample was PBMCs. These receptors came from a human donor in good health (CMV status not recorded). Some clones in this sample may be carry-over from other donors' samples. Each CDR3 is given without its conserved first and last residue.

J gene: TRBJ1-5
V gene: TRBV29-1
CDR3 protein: SVAGGFNQPQH

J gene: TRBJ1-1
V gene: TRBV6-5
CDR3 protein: ASSYGGMEAF

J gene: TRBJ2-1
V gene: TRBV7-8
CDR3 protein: ASGVAGGPRYEQF

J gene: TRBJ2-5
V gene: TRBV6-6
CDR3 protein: ASRKQGSKETQY

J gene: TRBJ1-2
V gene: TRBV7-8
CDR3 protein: ASSPTNWGGDGYT

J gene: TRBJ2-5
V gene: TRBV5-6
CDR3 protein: ASSSDRGSETQY

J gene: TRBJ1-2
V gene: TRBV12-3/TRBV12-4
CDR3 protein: ASSLAVQGRKGYT

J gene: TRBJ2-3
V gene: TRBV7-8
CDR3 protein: ASSSQAGGGTDTQY

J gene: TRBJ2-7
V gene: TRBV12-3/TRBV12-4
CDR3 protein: ASTNSGLGYEQY

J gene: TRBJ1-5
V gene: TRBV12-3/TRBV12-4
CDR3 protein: ASSFRGVSAQH

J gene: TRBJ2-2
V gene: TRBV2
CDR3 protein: ASSVTGGNTGELF

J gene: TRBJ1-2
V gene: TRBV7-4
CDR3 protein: ASIPSLGSGYT

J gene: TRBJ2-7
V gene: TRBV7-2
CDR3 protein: ASSLKGGPTYEQY

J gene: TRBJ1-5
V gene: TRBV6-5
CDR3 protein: ASSTGQDPNQPQH

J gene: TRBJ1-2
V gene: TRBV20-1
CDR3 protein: SAAFAFYGYT

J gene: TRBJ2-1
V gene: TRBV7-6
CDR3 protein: ASSYQTRYGEQF

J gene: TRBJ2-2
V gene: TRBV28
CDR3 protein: ASMWTPLGELF

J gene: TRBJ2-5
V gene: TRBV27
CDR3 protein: ASSPRAGWGETQY

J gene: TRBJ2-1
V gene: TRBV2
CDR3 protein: ASSAGQLPPQQF

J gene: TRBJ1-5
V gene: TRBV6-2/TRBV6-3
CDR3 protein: ASSPPRQNPNQPQH

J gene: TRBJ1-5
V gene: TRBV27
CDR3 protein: ASSFIVNQPQH

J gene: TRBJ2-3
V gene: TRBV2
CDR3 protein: ASTRGLAGGTDTQY

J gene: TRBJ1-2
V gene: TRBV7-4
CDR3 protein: ASSLGQGSEPGYT

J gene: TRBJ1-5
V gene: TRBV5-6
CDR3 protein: ASSLLGRGQGPQH

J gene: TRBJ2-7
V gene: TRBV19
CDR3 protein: ASSPQDVSSYEQY

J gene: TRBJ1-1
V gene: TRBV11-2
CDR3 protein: ASSSGMNTEAF

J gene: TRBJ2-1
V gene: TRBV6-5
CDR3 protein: ARSPLAGGGEQF

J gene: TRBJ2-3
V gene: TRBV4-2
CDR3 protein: ASSQTGLSGADTQY

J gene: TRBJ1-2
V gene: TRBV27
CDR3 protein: ASSSQGRKDYGYT

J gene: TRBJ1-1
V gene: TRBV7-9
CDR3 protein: ASSLDGGSTEAF

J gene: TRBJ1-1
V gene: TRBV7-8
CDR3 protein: ASSLNMEAF

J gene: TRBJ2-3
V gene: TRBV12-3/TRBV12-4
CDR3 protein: ASSLTWGTDTQY

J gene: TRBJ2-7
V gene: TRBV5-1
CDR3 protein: ASSPRSIGSTYEQY

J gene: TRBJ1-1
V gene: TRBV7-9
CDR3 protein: ASSLVGGPTEAF

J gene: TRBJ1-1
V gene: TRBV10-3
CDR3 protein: AIRRQGARNTEAF

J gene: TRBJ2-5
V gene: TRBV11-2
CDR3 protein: ASSLEGTSGGAPETQY

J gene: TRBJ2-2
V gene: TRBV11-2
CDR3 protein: ASSLDPGGTSVTGELF

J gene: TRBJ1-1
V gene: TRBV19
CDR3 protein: ASRDGSSLNTEAF

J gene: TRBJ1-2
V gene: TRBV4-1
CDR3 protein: ASSYRRDSLLGGYT

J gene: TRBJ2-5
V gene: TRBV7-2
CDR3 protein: ASSLGSRIQETQY

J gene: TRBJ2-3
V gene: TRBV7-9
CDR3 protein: ASSLRDYGTDTQY

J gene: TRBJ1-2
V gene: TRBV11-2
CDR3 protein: SSSLTGNYYGYT

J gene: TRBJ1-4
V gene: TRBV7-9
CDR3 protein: ASSLSAGSTNEKLF

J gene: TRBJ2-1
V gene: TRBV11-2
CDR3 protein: ASSSAGSTRDIYNEQF

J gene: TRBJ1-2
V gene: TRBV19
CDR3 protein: ASSTGPGGSYGYT

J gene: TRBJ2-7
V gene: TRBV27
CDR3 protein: ASSLKGQGSYEQY

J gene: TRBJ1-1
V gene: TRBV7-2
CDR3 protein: ASSFAVRNTEAF

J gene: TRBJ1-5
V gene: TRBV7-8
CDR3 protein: ASSFGRGEPQH

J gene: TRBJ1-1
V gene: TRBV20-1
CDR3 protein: SASTGVTEAF

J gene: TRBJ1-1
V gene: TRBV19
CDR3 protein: ASSMFSYTEAF